There are a few counts of the clone carrying this T cell receptor beta chain. The data belong to a study of blood T cell repertoires in COVID-19. Using immunoSEQ multiplex PCR, the repertoire was profiled, and TCRdb retains in-frame clones only, with some absent. The sample yields roughly 310,000 clones, 90% seen once. CDR3 size: 13 residues. Input material: PBMCs or T cells enriched from blood (not recorded which). The clonotype originates from a man aged 55 to 70 who had recovered from COVID-19. The chain couples TRBV12-1 to TRBJ2-1; the tabulated D call, TRBD2, remains unverified against the DNA. TRBV12-1 is a documented pseudogene. The CDR3, as DNA: TGTGCCAGCAGGAAGACTCCTTACAATGAGCAGTTCTTC. Translated: CASRKTPYNEQFF.